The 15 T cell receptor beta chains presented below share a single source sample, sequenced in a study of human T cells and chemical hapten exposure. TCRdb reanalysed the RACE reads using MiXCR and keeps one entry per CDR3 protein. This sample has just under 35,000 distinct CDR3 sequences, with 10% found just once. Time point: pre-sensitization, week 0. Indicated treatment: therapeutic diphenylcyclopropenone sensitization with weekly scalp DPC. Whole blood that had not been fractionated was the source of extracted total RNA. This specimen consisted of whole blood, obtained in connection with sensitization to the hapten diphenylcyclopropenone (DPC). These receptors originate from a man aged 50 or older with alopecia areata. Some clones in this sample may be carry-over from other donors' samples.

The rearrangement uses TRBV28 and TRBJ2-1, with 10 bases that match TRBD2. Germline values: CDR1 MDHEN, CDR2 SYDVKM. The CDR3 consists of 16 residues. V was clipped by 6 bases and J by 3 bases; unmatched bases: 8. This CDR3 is CASSFLAGGGYNEQFF. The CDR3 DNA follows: TGTGCCAGCAGCTTCTTAGCGGGAGGAGGCTACAATGAGCAGTTCTTC.

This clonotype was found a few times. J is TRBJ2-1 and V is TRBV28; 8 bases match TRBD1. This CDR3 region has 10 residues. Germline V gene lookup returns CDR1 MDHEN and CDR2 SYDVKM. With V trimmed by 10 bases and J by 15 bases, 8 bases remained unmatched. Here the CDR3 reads CATSDRGRFF. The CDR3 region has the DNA TGTGCCACCTCAGACAGGGGTCGGTTCTTC. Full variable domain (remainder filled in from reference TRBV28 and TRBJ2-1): DVKVTQSSRYLVKRTGEKVFLECVQDMDHENMFWYRQDPGLGLRLIYFSYDVKMKEKGDIPEGYSVSREKKERFSLILESASTNQTSMYLCATSDRGRFFGPGTRLTVL.

The CDR3 spells CSARAPGRGETQYF. CDR3 nucleotide sequence: TGCAGTGCTAGGGCTCCCGGCCGAGGGGAGACCCAGTACTTC. The chain recombines TRBV20-1 with TRBJ2-5; tentative D call: TRBD2 (5 bases). Germline V CDR1 and CDR2: DFQATT, SNEGSKA (reference sequence). V was trimmed by 3 bases and J by 5 bases, leaving 16 bases between them. The CDR3 sequence is 14 residues long.

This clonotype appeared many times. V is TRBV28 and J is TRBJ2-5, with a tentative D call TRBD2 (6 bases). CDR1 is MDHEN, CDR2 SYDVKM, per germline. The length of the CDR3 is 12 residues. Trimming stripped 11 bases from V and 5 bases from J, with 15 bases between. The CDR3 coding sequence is TGTGCCGCCTCCGGGAGAGCGGAGACCCAGTACTTC. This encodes CAASGRAETQYF.

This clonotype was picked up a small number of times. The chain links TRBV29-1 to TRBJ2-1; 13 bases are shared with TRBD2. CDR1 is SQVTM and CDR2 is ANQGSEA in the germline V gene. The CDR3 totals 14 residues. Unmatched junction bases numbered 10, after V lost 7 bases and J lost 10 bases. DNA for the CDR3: TGCAGCGATGCCTACGGACTAGCGGGAGCCGAGCAGTTCTTC. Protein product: CSDAYGLAGAEQFF.

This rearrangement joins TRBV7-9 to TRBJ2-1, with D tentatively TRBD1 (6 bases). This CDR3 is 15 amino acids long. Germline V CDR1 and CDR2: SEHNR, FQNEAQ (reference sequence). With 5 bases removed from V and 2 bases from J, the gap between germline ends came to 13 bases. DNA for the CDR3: TGTGCCAGCAGCCCCCAGGGGAGCCCCTACAATGAGCAGTTCTTC. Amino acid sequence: CASSPQGSPYNEQFF.

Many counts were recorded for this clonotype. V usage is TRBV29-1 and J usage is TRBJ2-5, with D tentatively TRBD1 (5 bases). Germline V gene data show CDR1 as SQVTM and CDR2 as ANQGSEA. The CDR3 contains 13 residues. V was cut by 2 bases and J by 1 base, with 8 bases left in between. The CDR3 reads CSVERTPQETQYF. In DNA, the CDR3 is TGCAGCGTTGAAAGGACACCCCAAGAGACCCAGTACTTC.

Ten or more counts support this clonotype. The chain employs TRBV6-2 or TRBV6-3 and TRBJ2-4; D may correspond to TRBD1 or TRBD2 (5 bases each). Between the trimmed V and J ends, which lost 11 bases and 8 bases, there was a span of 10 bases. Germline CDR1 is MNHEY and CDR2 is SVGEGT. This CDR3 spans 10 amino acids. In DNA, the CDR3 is TGTGCCGCCGGGACCCACATTCAGTACTTC. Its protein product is CAAGTHIQYF.

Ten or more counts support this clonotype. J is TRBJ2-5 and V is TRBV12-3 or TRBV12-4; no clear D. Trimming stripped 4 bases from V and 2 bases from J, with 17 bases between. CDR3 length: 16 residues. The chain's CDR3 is CASSSEGLRRQETQYF. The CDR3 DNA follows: TGTGCCAGCAGTTCCGAAGGTTTGAGAAGGCAAGAGACCCAGTACTTC.

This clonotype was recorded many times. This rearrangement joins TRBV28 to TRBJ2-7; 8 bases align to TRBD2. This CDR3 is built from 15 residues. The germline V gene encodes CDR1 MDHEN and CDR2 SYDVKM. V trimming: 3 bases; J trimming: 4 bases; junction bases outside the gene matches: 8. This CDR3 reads CASSFIWTSTYEQYF. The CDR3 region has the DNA TGTGCCAGCAGTTTTATTTGGACTAGCACATACGAGCAGTACTTC.

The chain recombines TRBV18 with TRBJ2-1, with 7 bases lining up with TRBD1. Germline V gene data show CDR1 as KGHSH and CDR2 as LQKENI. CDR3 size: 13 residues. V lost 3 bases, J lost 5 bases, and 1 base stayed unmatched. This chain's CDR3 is CASSPGQNNEQFF. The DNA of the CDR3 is TGTGCCAGCTCACCGGGACAGAACAATGAGCAGTTCTTC.

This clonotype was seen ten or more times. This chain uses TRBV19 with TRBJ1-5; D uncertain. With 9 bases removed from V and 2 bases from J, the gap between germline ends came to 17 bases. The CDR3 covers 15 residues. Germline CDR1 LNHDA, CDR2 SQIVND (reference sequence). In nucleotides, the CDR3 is TGTGCCAGCCAATGGGATTCCGGGGGCAATCAGCCCCAGCATTTT. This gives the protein CASQWDSGGNQPQHF.

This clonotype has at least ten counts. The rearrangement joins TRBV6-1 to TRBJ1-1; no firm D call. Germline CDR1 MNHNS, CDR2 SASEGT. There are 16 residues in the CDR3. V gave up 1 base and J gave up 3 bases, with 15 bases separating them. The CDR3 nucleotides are TGTGCCAGCAGTGAAGTGGCGGGTCCTACCTACACTGAAGCTTTCTTT. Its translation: CASSEVAGPTYTEAFF.

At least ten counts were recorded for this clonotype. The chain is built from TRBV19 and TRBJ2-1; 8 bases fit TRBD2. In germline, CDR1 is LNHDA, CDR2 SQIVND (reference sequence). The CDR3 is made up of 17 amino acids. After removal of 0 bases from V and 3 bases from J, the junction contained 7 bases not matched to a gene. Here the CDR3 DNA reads TGTGCCAGTAGTATAGATCGGGGACGGGAGGGCTACAATGAGCAGTTCTTC. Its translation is CASSIDRGREGYNEQFF.

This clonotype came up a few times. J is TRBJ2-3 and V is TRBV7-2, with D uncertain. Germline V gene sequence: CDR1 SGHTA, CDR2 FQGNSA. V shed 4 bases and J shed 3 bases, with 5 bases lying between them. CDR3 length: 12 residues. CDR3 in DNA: TGTGCCAGCAGCTCTTTTACAGATACGCAGTATTTT. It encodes CASSSFTDTQYF.